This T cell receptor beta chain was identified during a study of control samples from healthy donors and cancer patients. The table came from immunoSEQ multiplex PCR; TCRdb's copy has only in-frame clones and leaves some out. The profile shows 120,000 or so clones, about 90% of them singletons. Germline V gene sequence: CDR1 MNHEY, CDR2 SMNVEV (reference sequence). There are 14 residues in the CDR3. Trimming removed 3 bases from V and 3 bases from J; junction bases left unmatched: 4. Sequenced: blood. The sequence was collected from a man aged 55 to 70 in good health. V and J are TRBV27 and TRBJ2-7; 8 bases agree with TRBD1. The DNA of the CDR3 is TGTGCCAGCAGTTTTACGGGACAGGTCTACGAGCAGTACTTC. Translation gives CASSFTGQVYEQYF.